The clone carrying this T cell receptor beta chain was counted at least ten times. CDR3 regions were amplified by Arm-PCR using iRepertoire HTBI primers to build TCR beta libraries. In the original workflow: Identified across the samples were 62 TRBV segments and over twelve TRBJ segments. TCRdb reanalysed the multiplex PCR reads using MiXCR and keeps one entry per CDR3 protein. The V and J calls come from TCRdb's annotation, not from the publication. The sample comprises 440,000 or so distinct CDR3 sequences, 16% of which are singletons, and around 10% rests with the top ten. This entry is derived from a study of regulatory T cells in long-lasting Graves disease. Study in general: Less than 3 months of antithyroid drugs had been taken by newly diagnosed Graves' patients.

Germline CDR1 is MNHEY and CDR2 is SVGAGI. Trimming pared 2 bases from V and 8 bases from J, leaving 13 bases between. This CDR3 region has 14 residues. The time point is: newly diagnosed GD, antithyroid drugs for less than 3 months. RNA from PBMCs was the source of the TCR library. These data were also reused for a study on T cells in Graves' hyperthyroidism and ophthalmopathy. From that second work: Newly diagnosed hyperthyroidism patients aged 18 to 65 years had disease lasting under 2 months. The HTBI set primed first-round TCR CDR3 RT-PCR.

The clonotype comes from a woman in her 30s with Graves disease. This chain joins TRBV6-5 and TRBJ2-1, with D unresolved. The source was peripheral blood mononuclear cells (PBMCs), collected at new diagnosis, from a patient treated with antithyroid drugs. DNA for the CDR3: TGTGCCAGCAGTTACGGCAACCTTGAGGATGAGCAGTTCTTC. Its translation is CASSYGNLEDEQFF.